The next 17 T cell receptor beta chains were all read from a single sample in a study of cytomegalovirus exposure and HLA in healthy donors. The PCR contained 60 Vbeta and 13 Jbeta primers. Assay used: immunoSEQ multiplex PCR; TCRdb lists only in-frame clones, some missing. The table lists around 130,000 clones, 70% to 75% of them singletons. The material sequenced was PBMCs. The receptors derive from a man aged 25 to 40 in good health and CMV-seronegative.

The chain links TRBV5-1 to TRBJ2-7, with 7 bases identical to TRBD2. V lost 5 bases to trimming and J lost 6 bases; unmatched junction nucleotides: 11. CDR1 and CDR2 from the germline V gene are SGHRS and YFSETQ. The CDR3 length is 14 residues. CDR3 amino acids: CASSHTTGTTEQYF. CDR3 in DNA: TGCGCCAGCAGTCACACTACCGGGACTACCGAGCAGTACTTC.

CDR3 in DNA: TGTGCCATCAGTGATGTCGCTCTAAGCTCCGGCTACACCTTC. As protein: CAISDVALSSGYTF. The J gene is TRBJ1-2, the V gene TRBV10-3; D remains unclear. CDR3 size: 14 residues. The V and J ends lost 3 bases and 8 bases respectively, with 16 bases between them. The V gene's germline CDR1 is ENHRY and CDR2 SYGVKD.

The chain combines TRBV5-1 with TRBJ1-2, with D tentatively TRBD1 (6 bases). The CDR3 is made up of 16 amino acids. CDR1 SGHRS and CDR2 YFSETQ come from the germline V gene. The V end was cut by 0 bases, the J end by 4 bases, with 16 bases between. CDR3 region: CASSLVGGTQGYGYTF. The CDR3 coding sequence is TGCGCCAGCAGCTTGGTAGGGGGAACGCAGGGCTATGGCTACACCTTC.

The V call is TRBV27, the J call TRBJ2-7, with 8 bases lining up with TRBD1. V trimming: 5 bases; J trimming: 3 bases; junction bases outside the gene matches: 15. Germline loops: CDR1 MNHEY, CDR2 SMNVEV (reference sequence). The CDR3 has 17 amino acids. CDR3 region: CASSPHLGQGKVYEQYF. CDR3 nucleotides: TGTGCCAGCAGTCCTCACCTTGGACAGGGAAAGGTCTACGAGCAGTACTTC.

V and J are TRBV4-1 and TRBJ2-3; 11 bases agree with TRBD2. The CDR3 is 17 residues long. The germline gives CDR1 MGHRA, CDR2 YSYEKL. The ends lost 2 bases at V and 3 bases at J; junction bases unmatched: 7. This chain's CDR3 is CASSQQGASGRTDTQYF. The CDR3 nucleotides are TGCGCCAGCAGCCAACAAGGGGCTAGCGGGAGGACAGATACGCAGTATTTT.

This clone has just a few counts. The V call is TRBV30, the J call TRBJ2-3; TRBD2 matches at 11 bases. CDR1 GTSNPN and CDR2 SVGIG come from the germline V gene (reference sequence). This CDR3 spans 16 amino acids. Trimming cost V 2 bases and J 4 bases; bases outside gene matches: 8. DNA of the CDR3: TGTGCCTGGAGTAATAGCGGGGGGGCGGCCCCAGATACGCAGTATTTT. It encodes CAWSNSGGAAPDTQYF.

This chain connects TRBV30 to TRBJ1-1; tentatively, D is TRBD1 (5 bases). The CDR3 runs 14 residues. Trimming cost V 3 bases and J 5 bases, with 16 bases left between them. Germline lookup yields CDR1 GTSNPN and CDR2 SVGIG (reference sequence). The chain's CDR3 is CAWRRTLMGTEAFF. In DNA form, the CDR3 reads TGTGCCTGGAGACGGACACTAATGGGAACTGAAGCTTTCTTT.

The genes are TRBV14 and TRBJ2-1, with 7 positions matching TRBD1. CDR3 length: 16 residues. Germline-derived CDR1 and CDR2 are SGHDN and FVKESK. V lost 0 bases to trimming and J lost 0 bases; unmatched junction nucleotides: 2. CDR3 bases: TGTGCCAGCAGCCAAGAACGGGACAGCTCCTACAATGAGCAGTTCTTC. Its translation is CASSQERDSSYNEQFF.

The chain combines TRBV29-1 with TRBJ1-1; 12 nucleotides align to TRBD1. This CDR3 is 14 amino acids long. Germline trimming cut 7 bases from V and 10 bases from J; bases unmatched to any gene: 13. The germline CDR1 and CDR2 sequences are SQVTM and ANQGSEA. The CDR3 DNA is TGCAGCGGGAGCCGGGACAGGGGGCTATTAACAGCTTTCTTT. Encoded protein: CSGSRDRGLLTAFF.

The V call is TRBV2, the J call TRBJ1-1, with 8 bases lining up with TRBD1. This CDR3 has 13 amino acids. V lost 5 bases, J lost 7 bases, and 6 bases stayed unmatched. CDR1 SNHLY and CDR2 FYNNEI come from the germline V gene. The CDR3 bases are TGTGCCAGCAGTATAAACGGACAGGGTGAAGCTTTCTTT. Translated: CASSINGQGEAFF. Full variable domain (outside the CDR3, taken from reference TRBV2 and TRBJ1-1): EPEVTQTPSHQVTQMGQEVILRCVPISNHLYFYWYRQILGQKVEFLVSFYNNEISEKSEIFDDQFSVERPDGSNFTLKIRSTKLEDSAMYFCASSINGQGEAFFGQGTRLTVV.

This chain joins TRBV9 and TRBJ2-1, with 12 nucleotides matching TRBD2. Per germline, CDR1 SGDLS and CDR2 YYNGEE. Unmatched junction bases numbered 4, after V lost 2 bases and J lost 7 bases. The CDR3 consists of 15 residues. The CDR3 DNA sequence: TGTGCCAGCAGCGTCCTAGCGGGGGGGCTGAATGAGCAGTTCTTC. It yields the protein CASSVLAGGLNEQFF. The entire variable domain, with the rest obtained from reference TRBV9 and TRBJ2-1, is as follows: DSGVTQTPKHLITATGQRVTLRCSPRSGDLSVYWYQQSLDQGLQFLIQYYNGEERAKGNILERFSAQQFPDLHSELNLSSLELGDSALYFCASSVLAGGLNEQFFGPGTRLTVL.

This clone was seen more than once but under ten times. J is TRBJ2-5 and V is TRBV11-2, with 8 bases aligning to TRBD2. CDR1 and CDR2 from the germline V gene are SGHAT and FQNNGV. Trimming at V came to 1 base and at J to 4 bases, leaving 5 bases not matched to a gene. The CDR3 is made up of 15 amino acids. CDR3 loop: CASSLVGTRPETQYF. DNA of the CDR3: TGTGCCAGCAGCTTAGTTGGGACTAGACCAGAGACCCAGTACTTC.

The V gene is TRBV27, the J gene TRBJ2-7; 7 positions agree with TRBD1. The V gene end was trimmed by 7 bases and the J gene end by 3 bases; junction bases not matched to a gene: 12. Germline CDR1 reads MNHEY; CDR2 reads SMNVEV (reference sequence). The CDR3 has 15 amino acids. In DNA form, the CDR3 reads TGTGCCAGCAAATTGACGCCGGGACAGCTCTACGAGCAGTACTTC. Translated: CASKLTPGQLYEQYF.

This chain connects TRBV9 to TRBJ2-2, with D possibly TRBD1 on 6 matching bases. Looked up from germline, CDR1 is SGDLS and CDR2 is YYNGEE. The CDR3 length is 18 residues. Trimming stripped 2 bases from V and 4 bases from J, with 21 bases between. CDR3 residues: CASSVGAGTLASTGELFF. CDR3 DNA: TGTGCCAGCAGCGTTGGTGCAGGGACACTGGCTAGCACCGGGGAGCTGTTTTTT.

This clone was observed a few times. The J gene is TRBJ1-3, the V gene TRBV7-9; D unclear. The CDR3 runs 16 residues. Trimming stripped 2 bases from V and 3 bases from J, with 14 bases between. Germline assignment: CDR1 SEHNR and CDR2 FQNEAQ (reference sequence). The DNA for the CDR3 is TGTGCCAGCAGCTTATGGGCACGACAAGTTGGAAACACCATATATTTT. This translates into CASSLWARQVGNTIYF.

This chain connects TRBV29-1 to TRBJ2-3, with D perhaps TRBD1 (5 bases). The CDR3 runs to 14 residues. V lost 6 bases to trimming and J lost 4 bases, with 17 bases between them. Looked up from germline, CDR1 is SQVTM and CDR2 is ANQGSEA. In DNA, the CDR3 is TGCAGCGTAGAATTCATCAGGGTACCAGATACGCAGTATTTT. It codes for CSVEFIRVPDTQYF.

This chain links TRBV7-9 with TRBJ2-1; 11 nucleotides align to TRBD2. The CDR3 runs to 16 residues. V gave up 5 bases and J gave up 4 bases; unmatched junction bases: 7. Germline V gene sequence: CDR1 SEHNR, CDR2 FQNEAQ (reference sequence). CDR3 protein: CASSAGTSGKYNEQFF. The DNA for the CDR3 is TGTGCCAGCAGCGCCGGGACTAGCGGAAAGTACAATGAGCAGTTCTTC.